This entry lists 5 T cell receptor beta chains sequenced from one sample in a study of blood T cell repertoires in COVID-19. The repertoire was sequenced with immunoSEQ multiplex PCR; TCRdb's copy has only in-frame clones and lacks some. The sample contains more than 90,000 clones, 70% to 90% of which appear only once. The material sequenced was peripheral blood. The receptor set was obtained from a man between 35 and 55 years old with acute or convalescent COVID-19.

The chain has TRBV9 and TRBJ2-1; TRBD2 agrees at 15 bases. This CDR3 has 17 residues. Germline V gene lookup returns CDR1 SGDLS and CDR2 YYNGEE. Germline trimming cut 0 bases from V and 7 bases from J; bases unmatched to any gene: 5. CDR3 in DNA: TGTGCCAGCAGCGTAGCACGGACTAGCGGGGGGGCAAATGAGCAGTTCTTC. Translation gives CASSVARTSGGANEQFF.

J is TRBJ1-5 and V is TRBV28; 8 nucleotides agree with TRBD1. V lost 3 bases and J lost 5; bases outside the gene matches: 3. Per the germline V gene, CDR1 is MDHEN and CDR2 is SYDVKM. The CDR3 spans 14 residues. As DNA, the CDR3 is TGTGCCAGCAGTTTTCACAGGGGGGATCAGCCCCAGCATTTT. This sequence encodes CASSFHRGDQPQHF.

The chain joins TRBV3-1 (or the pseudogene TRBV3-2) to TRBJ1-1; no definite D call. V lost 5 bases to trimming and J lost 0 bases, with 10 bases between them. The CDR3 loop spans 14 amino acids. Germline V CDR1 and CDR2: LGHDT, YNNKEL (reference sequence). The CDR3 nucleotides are TGTGCCAGCAGCGGCGACATAATGAACACTGAAGCTTTCTTT. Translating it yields CASSGDIMNTEAFF.

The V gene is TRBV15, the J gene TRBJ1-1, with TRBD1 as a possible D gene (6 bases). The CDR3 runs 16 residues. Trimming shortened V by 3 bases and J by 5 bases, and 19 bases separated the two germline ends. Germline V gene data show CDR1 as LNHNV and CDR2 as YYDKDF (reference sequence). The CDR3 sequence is CATSSPIGGGRTEAFF. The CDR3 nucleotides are TGTGCCACCAGCAGTCCCATAGGGGGGGGAAGGACTGAAGCTTTCTTT. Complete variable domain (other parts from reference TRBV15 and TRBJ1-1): DAMVIQNPRYQVTQFGKPVTLSCSQTLNHNVMYWYQQKSSQAPKLLFHYYDKDFNNEADTPDNFQSRRPNTSFCFLDIRSPGLGDTAMYLCATSSPIGGGRTEAFFGQGTRLTVV.

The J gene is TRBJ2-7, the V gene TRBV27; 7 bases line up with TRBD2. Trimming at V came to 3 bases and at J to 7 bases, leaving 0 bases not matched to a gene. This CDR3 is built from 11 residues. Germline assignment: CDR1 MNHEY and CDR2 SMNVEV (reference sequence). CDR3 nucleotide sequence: TGTGCCAGCAGTTTGGGGGGGGAGCAGTACTTC. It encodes CASSLGGEQYF.